These 12 T cell receptor beta chains share one sample of origin, sequenced in a study of blood T cell repertoires in COVID-19. The assay was immunoSEQ multiplex PCR, and TCRdb's table has in-frame clones only and misses some. The sample consists of more than 150,000 clones, approximately 79% of them appearing once. Material: peripheral blood. The source of these receptors is a man aged 55 to 70 with active or convalescent COVID-19.

Turning to this clone: Other DNA sequences in this specimen translate into the identical CDR3. V usage is TRBV27 and J usage is TRBJ2-3, with 12 bases matching TRBD2. V lost 6 bases and J lost 5; bases outside the gene matches: 9. CDR1 is MNHEY and CDR2 is SMNVEV in the germline V gene (reference sequence). This CDR3 is built from 16 residues. This CDR3 reads CASRARLAGGVDTQYF. CDR3 nucleotides: TGTGCCAGCAGGGCCCGGCTAGCGGGAGGGGTAGATACGCAGTATTTT.

This clone was observed a handful of times. The genes are TRBV5-4 and TRBJ2-7; weak D call: TRBD2 (7 bases). CDR1 and CDR2 from the germline V gene are SGHNT and YYREEE (reference sequence). Trimming removed 4 bases from V and 2 bases from J, with 16 bases in between. The CDR3 length is 15 residues. CDR3 sequence: CASSMRGGGPYEQYF. Here the CDR3 DNA reads TGTGCCAGCAGCATGCGGGGAGGGGGACCCTACGAGCAGTACTTC.

Only one count was recorded for this clone. The chain links TRBV19 to TRBJ2-7; 7 bases map to TRBD1. The CDR3 has 13 residues. V lost 4 bases, J lost 7 bases, and 7 bases stayed unmatched. Germline lookup yields CDR1 LNHDA and CDR2 SQIVND (reference sequence). CDR3 DNA sequence: TGTGCCAGTAGTACCCGGACAGGATCGGAGCAGTACTTC. Its protein product is CASSTRTGSEQYF.

The chain employs TRBV3-1 (or the pseudogene TRBV3-2) and TRBJ2-1; D unresolved. CDR3 length: 14 residues. Germline V lookup: CDR1 LGHDT, CDR2 YNNKEL (reference sequence). Trimming took 0 bases from V and 3 from J, leaving 6 bases between them. In DNA, the CDR3 is TGTGCCAGCAGCCAAGATGAGAGCTACAATGAGCAGTTCTTC. It codes for CASSQDESYNEQFF.

The DNA of the CDR3 is TGTGCCAGCAGTTTCACCTATATGGGGGACACCCTAAAAAACTACGAGCAGTACTTC. Its translation is CASSFTYMGDTLKNYEQYF. V usage is TRBV27 and J usage is TRBJ2-7, with D perhaps matching TRBD1 (6 bases). V lost 3 bases and J 3 bases, leaving 27 bases between the germline ends. The CDR3 consists of 19 residues. The germline CDR1 and CDR2 sequences are MNHEY and SMNVEV (reference sequence).

V usage is TRBV6-5 and J usage is TRBJ2-1, with a tentative D call TRBD1 (6 bases). The length of the CDR3 is 16 residues. Germline CDR1 is MNHEY and CDR2 is SVGAGI. V shed 0 bases and J shed 2 bases, with 11 bases lying between them. In nucleotides, the CDR3 is TGTGCCAGCAGTTACTCCGGGACACCACCCTACAATGAGCAGTTCTTC. This translates into CASSYSGTPPYNEQFF.

This clone was seen only a few times. V and J are TRBV7-3 and TRBJ2-1; 13 bases align to TRBD2. Germline-derived CDR1 and CDR2 are SGHTA and FQGTGA. Trimming cost V 5 bases and J 4 bases; bases outside gene matches: 2. CDR3 length: 15 residues. The CDR3 sequence is CASSTGLAGYNEQFF. As DNA, the CDR3 is TGTGCCAGCAGCACGGGACTAGCGGGGTACAATGAGCAGTTCTTC.

V is TRBV10-3 and J is TRBJ1-2; D not certain. Trimming cost V 2 bases and J 2 bases, with 9 bases left between them. The CDR3 covers 14 residues. Per the germline V gene, CDR1 is ENHRY and CDR2 is SYGVKD. The CDR3 DNA reads TGTGCCATCAGTGAGGGACCGGGGAACTATGGCTACACCTTC. Amino acids: CAISEGPGNYGYTF.

The J gene is TRBJ2-1, the V gene TRBV10-3, with D possibly being TRBD2 (6 bases). Per germline, CDR1 ENHRY and CDR2 SYGVKD. There are 16 residues in the CDR3. The germline V and J ends were trimmed by 10 bases and 7 bases, with 26 bases remaining between them. CDR3 in amino acids: CATRWGGIQPGNEQFF. As DNA, the CDR3 is TGTGCCACCCGATGGGGCGGGATCCAGCCGGGGAATGAGCAGTTCTTC.

The chain couples TRBV19 to TRBJ2-7, with D possibly matching TRBD1 (5 bases). The CDR3 extends over 14 amino acids. Trimming removed 1 base at V and 2 bases at J, with 9 bases between. Germline-derived CDR1 and CDR2 are LNHDA and SQIVND (reference sequence). CDR3 in DNA: TGTGCCAGTAGTATAGGAACAGGACCCTACGAGCAGTACTTC. It codes for CASSIGTGPYEQYF.

In this sample, this clone turned up once. The chain joins TRBV21-1 to TRBJ2-7; TRBD1, the D gene given by the table, was not confirmed from the DNA. TRBV21-1 is listed as a pseudogene. This CDR3 has 14 residues. The CDR3 region has the DNA TGTGCCAGCAGCAAAGGGTTTACCAGCTACGAGCAGTACTTC. It specifies CASSKGFTSYEQYF.

This clone was seen once. The rearrangement joins TRBV3-1 (or the pseudogene TRBV3-2) to TRBJ2-1, with 7 bases aligning to TRBD2. In germline, CDR1 is LGHDT, CDR2 YNNKEL (reference sequence). The ends lost 4 bases at V and 2 bases at J; junction bases unmatched: 8. CDR3 size: 16 residues. The CDR3 DNA follows: TGTGCCAGCAGCCCCCTTAACGGGAGGCCCTACAATGAGCAGTTCTTC. Protein sequence: CASSPLNGRPYNEQFF.